One sample yielded the 27 T cell receptor beta chains listed below, sequenced in a study of spatial heterogeneity in lung cancer (dated by TCRdb to about 2019). The library was obtained by 5' RACE. Reads for this sample came from a NextSeq 500. TCRdb applied fastp at Q25 and MiXCR to the public reads, then kept only in-frame beta chains. Each entry is one CDR3 protein sequence, shown with its most common DNA and genes. A total of some 47,000 distinct CDR3 sequences appear in this sample, 6% to 9% of them only once. About 3% of the sample belongs to the ten largest clones. The sample's time point label, decoded: sample taken at primary tumor resection. For TCR sequencing, whole RNA was extracted from tumor and nontumor lung tissue, or from cryopreserved PBMC samples, and no cell sorting was done. This specimen consisted of PBMCs, obtained at surgery. All receptors derive from a female donor with early-stage non-small cell lung cancer.

In this sample, this clonotype turned up a few times. The rearrangement uses TRBV7-3 and TRBJ2-2, with D maybe TRBD1 (5 bases). Germline V gene sequence: CDR1 SGHTA, CDR2 FQGTGA. V lost 8 bases and J lost 1, with 11 bases in between. The CDR3 contains 14 residues. This CDR3 reads CASARQGNTGELFF. In nucleotides, the CDR3 is TGTGCCAGCGCCAGGCAGGGGAACACCGGGGAGCTGTTTTTT.

This clonotype was observed many times. This chain joins TRBV12-3 or TRBV12-4 and TRBJ1-2, with D maybe TRBD1 (5 bases). V lost 6 bases to trimming and J lost 10 bases, with 21 bases between them. CDR3 size: 14 residues. The DNA for the CDR3 is TGTGCCAGCAGCCCTTTCCGACAGATCAGTGTCTACACCTTC. This codes for CASSPFRQISVYTF.

This clonotype was counted at least ten times. This chain joins TRBV20-1 and TRBJ2-4, with D unresolved. V lost 2 bases and J lost 9, with 5 bases in between. Germline assignment: CDR1 DFQATT and CDR2 SNEGSKA (reference sequence). CDR3 length: 10 amino acids. The CDR3 DNA follows: TGCAGTGCTAGAACCAGCATTCAGTACTTC. The encoded protein is CSARTSIQYF.

V and J are TRBV6-1 and TRBJ2-5; 9 positions match TRBD1. The trim removed 7 bases at V and 5 bases at J, leaving 8 bases unmatched. The germline V gene encodes CDR1 MNHNS and CDR2 SASEGT. The length of the CDR3 is 14 residues. Here the CDR3 DNA reads TGTGCCAGCAAGGAACAGGGGGCGAGTGAGACCCAGTACTTC. Translation: CASKEQGASETQYF.

In its sample, this clonotype was seen many times. This chain links TRBV25-1 with TRBJ1-2, with D possibly TRBD1 on 5 matching bases. Germline V gene lookup returns CDR1 MGHDK and CDR2 SYGVNS. V was shortened by 4 bases and J by 5 bases, with 8 bases between the two germline ends. The CDR3 is made up of 12 amino acids. The DNA of the CDR3 is TGTGCCAGCAGTGTAGGGGCGTATGGCTACACCTTC. Translation: CASSVGAYGYTF.

The sample holds a few counts of this clonotype. This chain uses TRBV2 with TRBJ2-5; D unresolved. V was trimmed by 2 bases and J by 4 bases, leaving 11 bases between them. The CDR3 runs 14 residues. Germline V lookup: CDR1 SNHLY, CDR2 FYNNEI. The CDR3 coding sequence is TGTGCCAGCAGTGAAAGTCGGGTGGGAGAGACCCAGTACTTC. Protein: CASSESRVGETQYF.

This clonotype was recorded at least ten times. DNA for the CDR3: TGTGCCAGCAGTGGAGACAGGGGGAGATACTATGGCTACACCTTC. Translated: CASSGDRGRYYGYTF. The chain combines TRBV2 with TRBJ1-2, with 9 positions matching TRBD1. This CDR3 is built from 15 residues. J was trimmed by 3 bases and V by 4 bases; bases with no gene match: 6. CDR1 is SNHLY and CDR2 is FYNNEI in the germline V gene.

At least ten counts were recorded for this clonotype. The rearrangement joins TRBV28 to TRBJ2-7; a possible D gene is TRBD1 (5 bases). Trimming left V 5 bases short and J 2 bases short, with 16 bases between. Germline CDR1 MDHEN, CDR2 SYDVKM. This CDR3 comprises 15 residues. This chain's CDR3 is CASSHRRQNPYEQYF. The CDR3 DNA reads as TGTGCCAGCAGTCACAGGAGACAGAACCCCTACGAGCAGTACTTC.

Only a few counts were recorded for this clonotype. This sequence joins TRBV19 and TRBJ2-2, with a possible D match to TRBD1 (5 bases). V was cut by 7 bases and J by 1 base, with 10 bases left in between. CDR3 length equals 14 residues. CDR1 and CDR2 (germline): LNHDA, SQIVND (reference sequence). The CDR3 reads CASISRVNTGELFF. The CDR3 nucleotides read TGTGCCAGTATAAGCAGGGTGAACACCGGGGAGCTGTTTTTT. The whole variable domain, remainder taken from reference TRBV19 and TRBJ2-2, is DGGITQSPKYLFRKEGQNVTLSCEQNLNHDAMYWYRQDPGQGLRLIYYSQIVNDFQKGDIAEGYSVSREKKESFPLTVTSAQKNPTAFYLCASISRVNTGELFFGEGSRLTVL.

The sample holds many counts of this clonotype. The chain links TRBV7-9 to TRBJ2-5; 8 bases fit TRBD2. CDR1 is SEHNR, CDR2 FQNEAQ, per germline (reference sequence). V lost 5 bases and J lost 3; bases outside the gene matches: 2. The length of the CDR3 is 13 residues. Here the CDR3 DNA reads TGTGCCAGCAGCCGGGAGGGGGAAGAGACCCAGTACTTC. Protein sequence: CASSREGEETQYF.

This clonotype was detected ten times or more. The rearrangement joins TRBV4-1 to TRBJ2-3, with 9 positions matching TRBD2. V was clipped by 0 bases and J by 1 base; unmatched bases: 14. CDR1 is MGHRA and CDR2 is YSYEKL in the germline V gene. This CDR3 region has 20 residues. Here the CDR3 DNA reads TGCGCCAGCAGCCAAGATCCGCGGACTAGCGCTCCCCGGGGCACAGATACGCAGTATTTT. It encodes CASSQDPRTSAPRGTDTQYF.

The sample holds a few counts of this clonotype. V gene TRBV29-1 combines with J gene TRBJ1-1; 7 positions agree with TRBD1. V lost 8 bases to trimming and J lost 5 bases; unmatched junction nucleotides: 8. Germline V gives CDR1 SQVTM, CDR2 ANQGSEA. CDR3 length equals 12 residues. CDR3 residues: CSLSDRETEAFF. CDR3 DNA: TGCAGCTTATCCGACAGGGAGACTGAAGCTTTCTTT.

The table lists this clonotype with many counts. The chain is built from TRBV9 and TRBJ2-3; TRBD1 might be the D (6 bases). This CDR3 spans 16 amino acids. V lost 0 bases and J lost 0, with 11 bases in between. Germline lookup yields CDR1 SGDLS and CDR2 YYNGEE. The DNA for the CDR3 is TGTGCCAGCAGCGTAGTCCCCCAGGGGAGCACAGATACGCAGTATTTT. Its translation: CASSVVPQGSTDTQYF.

This clonotype was observed many times. This chain joins TRBV2 and TRBJ2-2; no reliable D call. Germline V lookup: CDR1 SNHLY, CDR2 FYNNEI. This CDR3 is 12 amino acids long. Deletions cut 7 bases from V and 3 bases from J, with 6 bases between. The CDR3 DNA reads as TGTGCCAGCACCCTTTACACCGGGGAGCTGTTTTTT. Translation: CASTLYTGELFF.

This clonotype was recorded at least ten times. The chain recombines TRBV9 with TRBJ2-4; 12 bases agree with TRBD2. J lost 2 bases, V lost 1 base, and 1 base had no gene match. This CDR3 contains 16 residues. Germline assignment: CDR1 SGDLS and CDR2 YYNGEE. Here the CDR3 DNA reads TGTGCCAGCAGCGTAACTAGCGGGGGGACCAAAAACATTCAGTACTTC. The encoded protein is CASSVTSGGTKNIQYF.

The rearrangement links TRBV12-3 or TRBV12-4 to TRBJ1-4, with 8 bases matching TRBD1. V shed 4 bases, J shed 8 bases, and the junction held 9 bases outside the gene matches. This CDR3 spans 15 amino acids. The CDR3 DNA sequence: TGTGCCAGCAGTTCGGATGGGACAGGAGGAGAAAAACTGTTTTTT. Its protein is CASSSDGTGGEKLFF.

V gene TRBV29-1 combines with J gene TRBJ1-2; D is undetermined. Germline CDR1 and CDR2: SQVTM and ANQGSEA. Trimming removed 6 bases at V and 3 bases at J, with 11 bases between. CDR3 size: 12 residues. The chain's CDR3 is CSVRADHYGYTF. The CDR3 DNA follows: TGCAGCGTAAGGGCGGACCACTATGGCTACACCTTC.

The rearrangement joins TRBV20-1 to TRBJ2-5; 7 positions agree with TRBD2. The trim removed 6 bases at V and 5 bases at J, leaving 9 bases unmatched. The CDR3 extends over 13 amino acids. Germline values: CDR1 DFQATT, CDR2 SNEGSKA (reference sequence). CDR3 coding DNA: TGCAGTGCCCAGCGGGGTAGAGTGGAGACCCAGTACTTC. Encoded protein: CSAQRGRVETQYF.

This clonotype was recorded at least ten times. The V and J genes are TRBV4-3 and TRBJ2-1, with D unresolved. This CDR3 region has 15 residues. Trimming stripped 5 bases from V and 0 bases from J, with 11 bases between. Looked up from germline, CDR1 is LGHNA and CDR2 is YSLEER. The CDR3 reads CASSVMVLSYNEQFF. CDR3 sequence (DNA): TGCGCCAGCAGCGTTATGGTGCTCTCCTACAATGAGCAGTTCTTC.

In its sample, this clonotype was seen many times. The chain is built from TRBV19 and TRBJ2-6, with 7 bases aligning to TRBD1. V shed 3 bases, J shed 1 base, and the junction held 3 bases outside the gene matches. Germline CDR1 LNHDA, CDR2 SQIVND (reference sequence). This CDR3 comprises 16 residues. This CDR3 reads CASSIDRESGANVLTF. DNA for the CDR3: TGTGCCAGTAGTATCGACAGGGAATCTGGGGCCAACGTCCTGACTTTC.

In this sample, this clonotype turned up many times. The V call is TRBV20-1, the J call TRBJ1-1; no definite D call. The CDR3 contains 12 residues. From germline, CDR1 is DFQATT and CDR2 SNEGSKA (reference sequence). V gave up 7 bases and J gave up 4 bases, with 13 bases separating them. CDR3 sequence reads: CSVSRTSTEAFF. The CDR3 DNA reads TGCAGTGTCTCACGGACGAGCACTGAAGCTTTCTTT.

This clonotype was seen ten or more times. This chain joins TRBV29-1 and TRBJ1-2; D possibly corresponds to TRBD1 (6 bases). CDR1 is SQVTM, CDR2 ANQGSEA, per germline. The CDR3 is 12 amino acids. Trimming pared 7 bases from V and 2 bases from J, leaving 11 bases between. CDR3 loop: CSAGQPNYGYTF. CDR3 DNA sequence: TGCAGCGCCGGACAGCCGAACTATGGCTACACCTTC. Complete variable domain (other parts from reference TRBV29-1 and TRBJ1-2): SAVISQKPSRDICQRGTSLTIQCQVDSQVTMMFWYRQQPGQSLTLIATANQGSEATYESGFVIDKFPISRPNLTFSTLTVSNMSPEDSSIYLCSAGQPNYGYTFGSGTRLTVV.

CDR3 bases: TGTGCCAGCAGCATCTCGCCGGGCAGGCAAGAGACCCAGTACTTC. It yields the protein CASSISPGRQETQYF. The J gene is TRBJ2-5, the V gene TRBV3-1; D not certain. Trimming took off 5 bases at V and 2 bases at J, with 15 bases between the two ends. The CDR3 is made up of 15 amino acids. In germline, CDR1 is LGHDT, CDR2 YNNKEL (reference sequence).

This clonotype was found many times. The V and J genes are TRBV20-1 and TRBJ2-5; 7 bases line up with TRBD1. The CDR3 loop spans 14 amino acids. Trimming cost V 3 bases and J 1 base; bases outside gene matches: 5. Germline-derived CDR1 and CDR2 are DFQATT and SNEGSKA (reference sequence). The CDR3 sequence is CSARTGLGQETQYF. The CDR3 DNA sequence: TGCAGTGCTAGGACAGGGTTAGGCCAAGAGACCCAGTACTTC.

The chain employs TRBV28 and TRBJ2-7; D possibly corresponds to TRBD2 (6 bases). This CDR3 contains 15 residues. V lost 10 bases, J lost 0 bases, and 19 bases lay in between. Germline lookup yields CDR1 MDHEN and CDR2 SYDVKM. The CDR3 sequence: CATVAASDSSYEQYF. The CDR3 bases are TGTGCCACCGTTGCCGCTAGCGATAGCTCCTACGAGCAGTACTTC.

At least ten counts were recorded for this clonotype. This CDR3 is CASSATSGHSYEQYF. The CDR3 DNA follows: TGTGCCAGCAGCGCCACTAGCGGACACTCCTACGAGCAGTACTTC. The rearrangement joins TRBV4-2 to TRBJ2-7; 8 nucleotides match TRBD2. CDR1 is LGHNA, CDR2 YNFKEQ, per germline. The CDR3 loop spans 15 amino acids. V shed 5 bases and J 0 bases; nucleotides not matched to a gene: 6.

Relative to its sample, this clonotype is medium-sized. This chain joins TRBV4-2 and TRBJ2-1; TRBD1 matches 10 bases. V was clipped by 0 bases and J by 3 bases; unmatched bases: 2. CDR3 length equals 16 residues. Germline V lookup: CDR1 LGHNA, CDR2 YNFKEQ. CDR3 DNA sequence: TGTGCCAGCAGCCAAGATTGGGACAGGGGCTACAATGAGCAGTTCTTC. Protein product: CASSQDWDRGYNEQFF.